A single sample gave rise to the 22 T cell receptor beta chains below, sequenced in a study of blood T cell repertoires in COVID-19. The protocol was immunoSEQ multiplex PCR, while the TCRdb copy is restricted to in-frame clones and leaves out a portion. The repertoire holds more than 15,000 clones, with approximately 91% as singletons. The sample taken for sequencing was peripheral blood. Receptors originate from a woman over 75 with COVID-19, enrolled during active disease.

The gene calls are TRBV7-9 and TRBJ2-1; 8 nucleotides line up with TRBD2. The germline V gene encodes CDR1 SEHNR and CDR2 FQNEAQ (reference sequence). V shed 5 bases and J 8 bases; nucleotides not matched to a gene: 8. This CDR3 spans 14 amino acids. For the CDR3, the DNA is TGTGCCAGCAGCCCCGGGACTAGTGTGTATGAGCAGTTCTTC. This gives the protein CASSPGTSVYEQFF.

The rearrangement links TRBV3-1 (or the pseudogene TRBV3-2) to TRBJ1-2; D possibly corresponds to TRBD1 (5 bases). Germline assignment: CDR1 LGHDT and CDR2 YNNKEL (reference sequence). Trimming pared 1 base from V and 1 base from J, leaving 10 bases between. This CDR3 is 15 amino acids long. This CDR3 reads CASSQGQNYNYGYTF. The DNA of the CDR3 is TGTGCCAGCAGCCAAGGACAGAATTATAACTATGGCTACACCTTC.

The chain joins TRBV12-5 to TRBJ2-5; 8 bases map to TRBD1. This CDR3 has 16 amino acids. From germline, CDR1 is LGHNT and CDR2 FRNRAP. With 3 bases clipped from V and 1 base from J, the junction kept 7 bases outside the gene matches. The CDR3 reads CASGFGPGQGQETQYF. CDR3 nucleotide sequence: TGTGCTAGTGGTTTTGGCCCCGGACAGGGCCAAGAGACCCAGTACTTC.

The chain combines TRBV10-3 with TRBJ2-7; 8 positions match TRBD1. The trim removed 5 bases at V and 7 bases at J, leaving 4 bases unmatched. The CDR3 spans 12 residues. CDR1 and CDR2 from the germline V gene are ENHRY and SYGVKD. The CDR3 DNA is TGTGCCATCAGTAAAACAGGGGGAGAGCAGTACTTC. This codes for CAISKTGGEQYF.

This chain uses TRBV5-6 with TRBJ2-5; a weak D match, TRBD1 (7 bases). From germline, CDR1 is SGHDT and CDR2 YYEEEE. This CDR3 spans 16 amino acids. V lost 6 bases and J 2 bases, leaving 20 bases between the germline ends. The CDR3 sequence is CASTEIRGTDQETQYF. The CDR3, as DNA: TGTGCCAGCACCGAAATCCGGGGGACAGATCAAGAGACCCAGTACTTC. The whole variable domain, filled in from reference TRBV5-6 and TRBJ2-5, reads DAGVTQSPTHLIKTRGQQVTLRCSPKSGHDTVSWYQQALGQGPQFIFQYYEEEERQRGNFPDRFSGHQFPNYSSELNVNALLLGDSALYLCASTEIRGTDQETQYFGPGTRLLVL.

The gene calls are TRBV5-1 and TRBJ1-1; TRBD1 is a possible D gene (6 bases). Between the trimmed V and J ends, which lost 5 bases and 0 bases, there was a span of 11 bases. Germline loops: CDR1 SGHRS, CDR2 YFSETQ. CDR3 size: 14 residues. The DNA for the CDR3 is TGCGCCAGCAGTTCGACAGGTATGAACACTGAAGCTTTCTTT. Encoded protein: CASSSTGMNTEAFF.

The chain is built from TRBV19 and TRBJ1-1, with TRBD1 matching 8 bases. The ends lost 3 bases at V and 0 bases at J; junction bases unmatched: 6. This CDR3 has 16 residues. Germline lookup yields CDR1 LNHDA and CDR2 SQIVND (reference sequence). CDR3 in amino acids: CASSIWTGSMNTEAFF. DNA for the CDR3: TGTGCCAGTAGTATTTGGACAGGGTCTATGAACACTGAAGCTTTCTTT.

This clone occurred once. The V and J genes are TRBV6-1 and TRBJ2-2; D perhaps matches TRBD2 (5 bases). Trimming took 1 base from V and 9 from J, leaving 9 bases between them. The CDR3 is made up of 13 amino acids. The germline V gene encodes CDR1 MNHNS and CDR2 SASEGT. CDR3: CASSEERGRELFF. The DNA for the CDR3 is TGTGCCAGCAGTGAAGAGCGAGGGAGGGAGCTGTTTTTT.

The rearrangement links TRBV27 to TRBJ1-6, with TRBD1 matching over 8 bases. The CDR3 runs to 20 residues. The V gene end was trimmed by 2 bases and the J gene end by 0 bases; junction bases not matched to a gene: 12. Per the germline V gene, CDR1 is MNHEY and CDR2 is SMNVEV (reference sequence). CDR3 region: CASSLRWAGGRSSYNSPLHF. CDR3 bases: TGTGCCAGCAGTTTAAGGTGGGCAGGGGGCCGTAGCTCCTATAATTCACCCCTCCACTTT.

This rearrangement joins TRBV5-1 to TRBJ1-4; 9 positions agree with TRBD1. The J segment lost 1 base and the V segment lost 0 bases, leaving 4 bases of the junction unmatched. Germline V CDR1 and CDR2: SGHRS, YFSETQ. CDR3 length: 17 amino acids. Here the CDR3 reads CASSLETGGRTNEKLFF. In DNA form, the CDR3 reads TGCGCCAGCAGCTTGGAGACAGGGGGTAGAACTAATGAAAAACTGTTTTTT.

J is TRBJ2-3 and V is TRBV5-1, with TRBD1 identical over 7 bases. The CDR3 totals 15 residues. Trimming took 3 bases from V and 0 from J; bases not matched to a gene: 4. Germline lookup yields CDR1 SGHRS and CDR2 YFSETQ. CDR3 bases: TGCGCCAGCAGCTCCTACAGGGGTAGCACAGATACGCAGTATTTT. Translation gives CASSSYRGSTDTQYF.

V gene TRBV11-3 combines with J gene TRBJ1-3, with D uncertain. Germline V lookup: CDR1 SGHNT, CDR2 YENEEA. V lost 0 bases to trimming and J lost 11 bases, with 8 bases between them. CDR3 length: 12 residues. The CDR3 here is CASSLESGSIYF. In DNA form, the CDR3 reads TGTGCCAGCAGCTTAGAAAGCGGATCCATATATTTT.

V and J are TRBV5-1 and TRBJ2-5, with D tentatively TRBD2 (5 bases). V gave up 3 bases and J gave up 4 bases, with 13 bases separating them. In germline, CDR1 is SGHRS, CDR2 YFSETQ. CDR3 length: 14 residues. DNA for the CDR3: TGCGCCAGCAGCTGGGCCCCACTAGGAGAGACCCAGTACTTC. Protein: CASSWAPLGETQYF.

The CDR3 DNA is TGTGCCAGCTCACCGAATTCGGGTGCAACTAATGAAAAACTGTTTTTT. Its translation is CASSPNSGATNEKLFF. The genes are TRBV18 and TRBJ1-4; D gene ambiguous. CDR3 length equals 16 residues. The germline gives CDR1 KGHSH, CDR2 LQKENI. Trimming left V 3 bases short and J 0 bases short, with 11 bases between. Supplemented by reference TRBV18 and TRBJ1-4, the full variable domain reads NAGVMQNPRHLVRRRGQEARLRCSPMKGHSHVYWYRQLPEEGLKFMVYLQKENIIDESGMPKERFSAEFPKEGPSILRIQQVVRGDSAAYFCASSPNSGATNEKLFFGSGTQLSVL.

This CDR3 reads CASSLSAVYTGELFF. The CDR3 DNA reads as TGTGCCAGCAGTTTATCCGCAGTATACACCGGGGAGCTGTTTTTT. V and J are TRBV27 and TRBJ2-2; no definite D call. Trimming took 0 bases from V and 3 from J, leaving 8 bases between them. Germline lookup yields CDR1 MNHEY and CDR2 SMNVEV (reference sequence). This CDR3 contains 15 residues.

This clone was observed a handful of times. V and J are TRBV7-8 and TRBJ2-5, with 10 positions matching TRBD2. The germline gives CDR1 SGHVS, CDR2 FQNEAQ. The V gene end was trimmed by 5 bases and the J gene end by 5 bases; junction bases not matched to a gene: 8. CDR3 size: 15 residues. CDR3 nucleotide sequence: TGTGCCAGCAGCCTGACTAGCGGGCTTAGGGAGACCCAGTACTTC. It yields the protein CASSLTSGLRETQYF.

The rearrangement uses TRBV11-3 and TRBJ2-2; possible D gene TRBD2, 6 bases. Germline V lookup: CDR1 SGHNT, CDR2 YENEEA. The CDR3 sequence is 14 residues long. V was cut by 4 bases and J by 6 bases, with 12 bases left in between. The CDR3 sequence is CASSSTREAGELFF. Written as DNA, the CDR3 is TGTGCCAGCAGCTCAACTAGGGAGGCCGGGGAGCTGTTTTTT.

The V call is TRBV20-1, the J call TRBJ2-1; D is perhaps TRBD2 (7 bases). The CDR3 is made up of 11 amino acids. Germline-derived CDR1 and CDR2 are DFQATT and SNEGSKA (reference sequence). V was pared by 6 bases and J by 12 bases, with 15 bases between. The DNA for the CDR3 is TGCAGTGCGGTTGGGGGGGCTGGGCAGTTCTTC. Translating gives CSAVGGAGQFF.

The chain couples TRBV5-4 to TRBJ2-4, with TRBD1 identical over 9 bases. The length of the CDR3 is 14 residues. Germline V gene data show CDR1 as SGHNT and CDR2 as YYREEE (reference sequence). The V segment lost 3 bases and the J segment 7 bases; nucleotides outside the gene matches: 5. CDR3 amino acids: CASSSQGAENIQYF. DNA of the CDR3: TGTGCCAGCAGCTCACAGGGGGCCGAGAACATTCAGTACTTC. The complete variable domain, with remaining parts taken from reference TRBV5-4 and TRBJ2-4, reads ETGVTQSPTHLIKTRGQQVTLRCSSQSGHNTVSWYQQALGQGPQFIFQYYREEENGRGNFPPRFSGLQFPNYSSELNVNALELDDSALYLCASSSQGAENIQYFGAGTRLSVL.

This clone was recorded only once. The gene calls are TRBV4-3 and TRBJ2-7; D is perhaps TRBD2 (5 bases). V was cut by 1 base and J by 4 bases, with 14 bases left in between. This CDR3 spans 15 amino acids. Looked up from germline, CDR1 is LGHNA and CDR2 is YSLEER. The CDR3 DNA reads TGCGCCAGCAGCCAAGGGACTGGAGAGTTTTACGAGCAGTACTTC. Translation gives CASSQGTGEFYEQYF.

This chain joins TRBV4-2 and TRBJ2-6; 8 bases align to TRBD1. Germline V gives CDR1 LGHNA, CDR2 YNFKEQ. This CDR3 has 18 residues. Trimming took 1 base from V and 4 from J; bases not matched to a gene: 9. The CDR3 loop is CASSQVAGGPEGANVLTF. In DNA, the CDR3 is TGTGCCAGCAGCCAAGTAGCAGGGGGCCCTGAGGGGGCCAACGTCCTGACTTTC.

This rearrangement joins TRBV14 to TRBJ1-1, with D perhaps TRBD1 (5 bases). This CDR3 region has 15 residues. The V gene's germline CDR1 is SGHDN and CDR2 FVKESK. The germline V and J ends were trimmed by 0 bases and 7 bases, with 15 bases remaining between them. The DNA for the CDR3 is TGTGCCAGCAGCCAAGACACGGACTGGAGGGGTGAAGCTTTCTTT. It codes for CASSQDTDWRGEAFF.